This T cell receptor (beta chain) is from a study of graft-versus-host responses after intestinal transplantation. About the research overall: Recipients were all induced with anti-thymocyte globulin, then given tacrolimus and steroids for 3 to 4 years. Overall study findings and caveats: Recipient bone marrow held GvH clones, some seen earlier in ileum or blood.

The V end was cut by 5 bases, the J end by 4 bases, with 20 bases between. CDR1 and CDR2 (germline): SNHLY, FYNNEI. The CDR3 has 16 residues. Produced via immunoSEQ multiplex PCR; TCRdb's table is partial and in-frame only. The table has some 150,000 clones, 85% to 95% seen once. In the case of this clone: What it binds is not known.

This specimen was unstimulated CD4+ T cells sorted from spleen or lymph node cells, taken before intestinal transplant. The TCR was taken from a human donor who received an intestinal transplant. This rearrangement joins TRBV2 to TRBJ1-2, with a weak D call TRBD1 (6 bases). The CDR3 spells CASSWDTGGRTYGYTF. CDR3 bases: TGTGCCAGCAGTTGGGACACCGGCGGCCGAACCTATGGCTACACCTTC.